The rows below give T cell receptor beta chains drawn from one sample of a study of CD8+CD57+ T cells in acquired aplastic anemia. TCRdb passed the reads through MiXCR, listing each CDR3 protein once. The data hold 310,000 or so distinct CDR3 sequences, with 56% observed a single time. The specimen sequenced was sorted CD4+, CD8+, or CD8+CD57+ T cells (not recorded which) from PBMCs. The receptors originated from a human donor with aplastic anemia. Each CDR3 is given with its conserved first and last residue. A D gene is named only where the DNA matches it firmly. Size is omitted from some rows. Given values are once, few, many or a class for expanded clones.

TRBV10-3,TRBJ1-5,-,-,CAISEFAGQLNQPQHF,TGTGCCATCAGTGAATTCGCAGGACAGCTTAATCAGCCCCAGCATTTT
TRBV29-1,TRBJ2-3,-,-,CSVEELADTQYF,TGCAGCGTTGAAGAACTAGCAGATACGCAGTATTTT
TRBV10-1,TRBJ1-1,TRBD1,-,CASKPGQGADTEAFF,TGCGCCAGCAAGCCGGGACAGGGGGCGGACACTGAAGCTTTCTTT
TRBV5-1,TRBJ2-2,-,-,CASSLAVGTGELFF,TGCGCCAGCAGCTTGGCCGTGGGTACCGGGGAGCTGTTTTTT
TRBV20-1,TRBJ2-5,-,-,CSARDVRLGETQYF,TGCAGTGCTAGAGATGTGAGGTTAGGGGAGACCCAGTACTTC
TRBV20-1,TRBJ2-7,-,-,CSALEDPYEQYF,TGCAGTGCTCTTGAGGACCCCTACGAGCAGTACTTC
TRBV7-8,TRBJ1-2,-,-,CASSLSEYYGYTF,TGTGCCAGCAGCTTATCTGAATACTATGGCTACACCTTC
TRBV10-3,TRBJ2-2,-,-,CAIRFGRGDTGELFF,TGTGCCATCAGATTTGGGCGAGGGGACACCGGGGAGCTGTTTTTT
TRBV19,TRBJ1-6,-,-,CASSPDTTSSPLHF,TGTGCCAGTAGTCCAGACACGACGAGTTCACCCCTCCACTTT
TRBV4-1,TRBJ2-7,-,-,CASSQVEGSYEQYF,TGCGCCAGCAGCCAAGTCGAGGGCTCCTACGAGCAGTACTTC
TRBV10-1,TRBJ2-1,TRBD2,many,CASSEVGTSGRAQQFF,TGCGCCAGCAGTGAAGTAGGGACTAGCGGGAGGGCTCAGCAGTTCTTC
TRBV29-1,TRBJ1-2,-,many,CSVEDLGAGRSYGYTF,TGCAGCGTTGAAGATCTAGGGGCAGGAAGGTCCTATGGCTACACCTTC
TRBV7-3,TRBJ1-6,-,few,CASSSTGPGSPLHF,TGTGCCAGCAGCTCAACAGGACCGGGCTCACCCCTCCACTTT
TRBV7-9,TRBJ2-1,-,-,CASSEGEGGEQFF,TGTGCCAGCAGCGAGGGAGAAGGTGGTGAGCAGTTCTTC
TRBV20-1,TRBJ2-1,-,-,CSATYYNEQFF,TGCAGTGCTACGTACTACAATGAGCAGTTCTTC
TRBV11-1,TRBJ2-7,-,-,CASSLGGLPGYEQYF,TGTGCCAGCAGCTTAGGCGGGCTTCCTGGTTACGAGCAGTACTTC
TRBV5-8,TRBJ1-4,TRBD1,many,CASSLGDRVFNEKLFF,TGTGCCAGCAGCTTGGGGGACAGGGTATTTAATGAAAAACTGTTTTTT
TRBV3-1,TRBJ2-2,-,once,CASSQMPGQNTGELFF,TGCGCCAGCAGCCAAATGCCCGGACAGAACACCGGGGAGCTGTTTTTT
TRBV20-1,TRBJ1-2,-,few,CSAYEGIGYTF,TGCAGTGCTTACGAGGGCATTGGCTACACCTTC
TRBV7-3,TRBJ2-7,-,-,CASSLQGGSSYEQYF,TGTGCCAGCAGCTTACAGGGGGGATCCTCCTACGAGCAGTACTTC
TRBV5-1,TRBJ1-2,TRBD1,once,CASSLDGDRASYGYTF,TGCGCCAGCAGCCTAGACGGGGACAGGGCTTCCTATGGCTACACCTTC
TRBV14,TRBJ1-3,-,few,CASSQDSGNTIYF,TGTGCCAGCAGCCAAGATTCGGGGAACACCATATATTTT
TRBV29-1,TRBJ2-1,-,few,CSVEEWGQFF,TGCAGCGTTGAAGAGTGGGGACAGTTCTTC
TRBV7-8,TRBJ2-5,TRBD2,-,CASSLGLRLAGKETQYF,TGTGCCAGCAGCTTAGGTCTGCGACTAGCGGGAAAAGAGACCCAGTACTTC
TRBV7-2,TRBJ2-7,TRBD1,-,CASSKDRGNEQYF,TGCGCCAGCAGCAAGGACAGGGGGAACGAGCAGTACTTC
TRBV7-3,TRBJ1-1,-,-,CASSGGDVRNTRGAFF,TGTGCCAGCAGCGGAGGGGACGTCCGAAACACGCGAGGAGCTTTCTTT
TRBV7-3,TRBJ1-1,-,-,CASSPNPRTNTEAFF,TGTGCCAGCAGCCCTAACCCCCGGACCAACACTGAAGCTTTCTTT
TRBV5-8,TRBJ2-7,-,many,CASSLRNEQYF,TGTGCCAGCAGCTTACGAAACGAGCAGTACTTC
TRBV29-1,TRBJ1-3,-,-,CSVGTSGNTIYF,TGCAGCGTAGGGACCTCTGGAAACACCATATATTTT
TRBV20-1,TRBJ2-2,-,many,CSARDSGLNTGELFF,TGCAGTGCTAGAGATTCGGGACTGAACACCGGGGAGCTGTTTTTT
TRBV12-5,TRBJ1-3,-,-,CASSLAPGYSGNTIYF,TGTGCCAGCAGTTTAGCACCGGGTTACTCTGGAAACACCATATATTTT
TRBV7-9,TRBJ1-1,-,few,CASSPRRGTEAFF,TGTGCCAGCAGCCCCCGAAGGGGCACTGAAGCTTTCTTT
TRBV20-1,TRBJ1-5,-,-,CSASASNQPQHF,TGCAGTGCGAGTGCTAGCAATCAGCCCCAGCATTTT
TRBV9,TRBJ1-5,-,-,CASSAQANGNQPQHF,TGTGCCAGCAGCGCCCAGGCCAACGGCAATCAGCCCCAGCATTTT
TRBV15,TRBJ1-6,TRBD1,many,CATSRPTGQGNSPLHF,TGTGCCACCAGCAGACCTACGGGACAGGGTAATTCACCCCTCCACTTT
TRBV12-3/TRBV12-4,TRBJ2-1,-,many,CASSLPRQYNEQFF,TGTGCCAGCAGTTTACCGAGACAGTACAATGAGCAGTTCTTC
TRBV24-1,TRBJ2-1,-,-,CATSAPGAPGSEQFF,TGTGCCACCAGTGCACCAGGGGCCCCCGGATCTGAGCAGTTCTTC
TRBV5-4,TRBJ2-3,-,once,CASSSKTDTQYF,TGTGCCAGCAGCTCGAAAACAGATACGCAGTATTTT
TRBV25-1,TRBJ2-5,-,-,CASSDGRVFQETQYF,TGTGCCAGCAGTGATGGCAGGGTATTCCAAGAGACCCAGTACTTC
TRBV29-1,TRBJ2-5,TRBD1,-,CSVEGQGVGETQYF,TGCAGCGTTGAAGGCCAGGGGGTCGGTGAGACCCAGTACTTC
TRBV20-1,TRBJ2-1,TRBD2,-,CSALGLAGGPSYNEQFF,TGCAGTGCCCTGGGACTAGCGGGGGGGCCCTCCTACAATGAGCAGTTCTTC